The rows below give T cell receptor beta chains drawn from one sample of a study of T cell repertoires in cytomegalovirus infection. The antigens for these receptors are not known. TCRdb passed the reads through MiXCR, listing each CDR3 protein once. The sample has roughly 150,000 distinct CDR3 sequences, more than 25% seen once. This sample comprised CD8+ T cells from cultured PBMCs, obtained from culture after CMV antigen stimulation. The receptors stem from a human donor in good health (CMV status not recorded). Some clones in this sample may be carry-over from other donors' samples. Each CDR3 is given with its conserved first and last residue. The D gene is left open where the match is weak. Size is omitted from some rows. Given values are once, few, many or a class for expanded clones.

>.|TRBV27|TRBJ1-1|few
CASSLFDGDEAFF
TGTGCCAGCAGTTTATTCGACGGAGATGAAGCTTTCTTT
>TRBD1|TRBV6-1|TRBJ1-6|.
CASSPGQGLGTLHF
TGTGCCAGCAGCCCGGGACAGGGACTTGGGACCCTCCACTTT
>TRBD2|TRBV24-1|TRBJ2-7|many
CATSVSGGTGEQYF
TGTGCCACCAGTGTTTCGGGAGGCACGGGGGAGCAGTACTTC
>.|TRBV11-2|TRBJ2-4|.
CASSFPTGVAYIQYF
TGTGCCAGCAGCTTCCCGACCGGGGTCGCGTACATTCAGTACTTC
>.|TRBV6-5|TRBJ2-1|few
CASSYHPPEQFF
TGTGCCAGCAGTTACCATCCCCCCGAGCAGTTCTTC
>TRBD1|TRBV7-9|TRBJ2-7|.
CASSRDSPSYEQYF
TGTGCCAGCAGCCGGGACAGCCCCTCCTACGAGCAGTACTTC
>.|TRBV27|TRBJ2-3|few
CASSFNSLAPLNF
TGTGCCAGCAGTTTTAACTCACTAGCCCCGTTGAATTTT
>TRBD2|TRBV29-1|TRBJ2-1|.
CSVGLADISYNEQFF
TGCAGCGTTGGACTAGCGGACATCTCCTACAATGAGCAGTTCTTC
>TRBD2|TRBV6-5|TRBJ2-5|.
CASSYSTSGGVETQYF
TGTGCCAGCAGTTATTCGACTAGCGGGGGAGTAGAGACCCAGTACTTC
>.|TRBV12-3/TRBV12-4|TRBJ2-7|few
CASSLWGGTYEQYF
TGTGCCAGCAGTCTTTGGGGAGGTACCTACGAGCAGTACTTC
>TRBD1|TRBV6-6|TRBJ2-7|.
CASSTPDRGLPEQYF
TGTGCCAGCAGTACCCCGGACAGGGGGTTACCCGAGCAGTACTTC
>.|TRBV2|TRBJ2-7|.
CASSEAGGLTYEQYF
TGTGCCAGCAGTGAAGCAGGGGGACTCACCTACGAGCAGTACTTC
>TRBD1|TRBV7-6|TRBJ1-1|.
CASSPGQGYSNTEAFF
TGTGCCAGCAGCCCGGGACAGGGTTATTCGAACACTGAAGCTTTCTTT
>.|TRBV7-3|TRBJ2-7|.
CASSLGTDEQYF
TGTGCCAGCAGCTTGGGGACGGACGAGCAGTACTTC
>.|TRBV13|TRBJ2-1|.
CASSLWGALDNEQFF
TGTGCCAGCAGCTTATGGGGGGCCCTAGATAATGAGCAGTTCTTC
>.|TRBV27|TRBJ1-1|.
CASSPLQQNTEAFF
TGTGCCAGCAGCCCGTTACAGCAGAACACTGAAGCTTTCTTT
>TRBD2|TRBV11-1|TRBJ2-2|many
CASSFASGDTGELFF
TGTGCCAGCAGCTTCGCTAGCGGGGACACCGGGGAGCTGTTTTTT
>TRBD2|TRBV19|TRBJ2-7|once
CASLWGGNPNEQYF
TGTGCCTCTTTATGGGGGGGGAACCCCAACGAGCAGTACTTC
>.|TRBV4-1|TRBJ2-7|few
CASSPQGSYEQYF
TGCGCCAGCAGCCCACAGGGCTCCTACGAGCAGTACTTC
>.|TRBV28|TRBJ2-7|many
CASSDSLYEQYF
TGTGCCAGCTCAGACAGCCTATACGAGCAGTACTTC
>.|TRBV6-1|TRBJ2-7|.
CASSARGPYEQYF
TGTGCCAGCAGTGCCCGGGGACCCTACGAGCAGTACTTC
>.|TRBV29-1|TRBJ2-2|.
CSVGGGFNTGELFF
TGCAGCGTTGGGGGGGGCTTTAACACCGGGGAGCTGTTTTTT
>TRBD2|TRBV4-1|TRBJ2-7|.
CASSQGGSPTSGGEQYF
TGCGCCAGCAGCCAGGGAGGATCCCCCACTAGCGGGGGCGAGCAGTACTTC
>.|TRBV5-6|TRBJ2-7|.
CASSYVGGVGGPYEQYF
TGTGCCAGCAGCTACGTTGGAGGGGTGGGTGGCCCCTACGAGCAGTACTTC
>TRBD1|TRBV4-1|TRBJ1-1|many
CASSRQGNTEAFF
TGTGCCAGCAGCCGACAGGGAAACACTGAAGCTTTCTTT
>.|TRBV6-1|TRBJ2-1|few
CASSRSVTVSSYNEQFF
TGTGCCAGCAGCCGATCCGTGACGGTGAGCTCCTACAATGAGCAGTTCTTC
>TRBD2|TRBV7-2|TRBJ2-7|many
CASSKTLAVLTYEQYF
TGTGCCAGCAGCAAAACTCTAGCGGTCCTAACCTACGAGCAGTACTTC